The TCR beta chain described here comes from a study of OX40 agonist ivuxolimab in advanced cancers. Describing the broader study: Ivuxolimab was a fully human IgG2 agonistic monoclonal antibody targeting the costimulatory receptor OX40 (CD134). Intravenous ivuxolimab was administered to patients every 2 weeks at six dose levels: 0.01, 0.1, 0.3, 1.5, 3 and 10 mg/kg. Of the roughly 52 dose-escalation patients, hepatocellular carcinoma was present in about 19, melanoma in around 15, renal cell carcinoma in 9 and head and neck cancer in 9. A male proportion of roughly 80% and a mean age of 60 years, ranging from roughly 23 to 79, were recorded for the dose-escalation cohort. Patients were allowed to have had prior anti-PD-1, anti-PD-L1 or anti-CTLA-4 therapy, and 40% of the dose-escalation patients had been treated with checkpoint inhibitors. Partial responses were achieved by three dose-escalation patients, of whom one had hepatocellular carcinoma and two had cutaneous melanoma. The purpose of peripheral TCRbeta sequencing was to test whether ivuxolimab changed TCR sequence diversity and led to clonal T-cell expansion. The paper reports the monotherapy dose-escalation portion (N of about 50 patients) of the phase I ivuxolimab trial.

The CDR3 numbers 15 residues from cysteine through phenylalanine. CDR3 DNA only is kept here, 45 bases in frame from base 1. Trimming at the junction amounts to 4 bases on V and 7 bases on J, and the germline ends lie 19 bases apart. In the germline V gene, CDR1 corresponds to SGHVS and CDR2 to FQNEAQ. Patients with a history of autoimmune disease or receiving systemic immunosuppression were excluded from the trial. Peripheral blood for TCR sequencing was collected from all dose cohorts at baseline, on cycle 4 day 1, and on cycle 7 day 1. Samples came from an open-label, multicenter, first-in-human phase I dose-escalation trial of ivuxolimab. Adults with locally advanced or metastatic melanoma, renal cell carcinoma, hepatocellular carcinoma or head and neck squamous cell carcinoma were enrolled in the trial. Before TCR sequencing, CD4+ and CD8+ T cells were separately sorted from peripheral blood.

What the work shows at the level of the full study, not this receptor alone: The antigen specificity of the peripheral T cells that underwent clonal expansion was not determined. In the 0.1-3.0 mg/kg groups, partial responders had among the lowest normalized peripheral clonal expansion, particularly in CD8+ T cells. At doses of 0.1 to 3.0 mg/kg, clonal expansion of both CD4+ and CD8+ blood T cells was observed from baseline to week 6. Low levels of normalized T-cell clonal expansion were also seen in some nonresponding patients. After ivuxolimab, more expanded clones were found on average in CD8+ T cells than in CD4+ T cells.

Genomic DNA was isolated from the sorted cells so that the TCRbeta CDR3 region could be sequenced. The immunoSEQ Assay was used to sequence the TCRbeta CDR3 regions. As stored in TCRdb, this immuneACCESS dataset retains in-frame rearrangements with V and J assigned. A fraction of the clones does not appear; measured against another copy, unresolved V genes explain less than half of the discrepancy, and the remainder lacks a known reason. The sample table lists under 25,000 clones, around 82% of them with a count of one. The top ten constitute around 30% of the sample. Only one count was recorded for this clone. What this receptor recognizes is not known. Base qualities are not at hand, and no much larger clone is one base apart.

The chain employs TRBV7-8 and TRBJ1-2, with the D gene not confidently named. Sequenced material: CD4+ or CD8+ T cells sorted from blood, taken in a trial of the OX40 agonist ivuxolimab. This receptor was taken from an adult with an advanced solid tumor such as melanoma, head and neck, liver or kidney cancer. The sequenced DNA: TGTGCCAGCAGCTCGCACGAACTAATTCTTGGTGGCTACACCTTC. The resulting protein is CASSSHELILGGYTF.